The rows below give T cell receptor beta chains drawn from one sample of a study of blood T cell repertoires in COVID-19. Generated by immunoSEQ multiplex PCR, the TCRdb table keeps only in-frame clones and is missing some. Here the sample spans roughly 350,000 clones, about 90% being singletons. What was sequenced was peripheral blood. The source is a woman aged 25 to 39 with COVID-19, enrolled during active disease. The CDR3 runs from the conserved cysteine through the conserved F or W. The D gene is left open where the match is weak. Part of the rows lack a size; the others show once, few, many or a class for expanded clones.

j_gene | v_gene | d_gene | len | abundance | CDR3nt | CDR3aa
TRBJ2-5 | TRBV5-1 | TRBD1 | 15 | once | TGCGCCAGCAGCCACGGACAGGGAGAGCGGGAGACCCAGTACTTC | CASSHGQGERETQYF
TRBJ2-2 | TRBV5-1 | TRBD1 | 15 | . | TGCGCCAGCAGCAGGACAGGGAGGAACACCGGGGAGCTGTTTTTT | CASSRTGRNTGELFF
TRBJ1-2 | TRBV6-4 | . | 15 | . | TGTGCCAGCAGTACATCTTCGACAGCTAACTATGGCTACACCTTC | CASSTSSTANYGYTF
TRBJ2-1 | TRBV10-1 | TRBD2 | 17 | . | TGCGCCAGCCGGAAAGATTCAGCGGGAGGCCGATACAATGAGCAGTTCTTC | CASRKDSAGGRYNEQFF
TRBJ2-2 | TRBV9 | TRBD2 | 16 | . | TGTGCCAGCAGCCCGAACACCGCGGGAGTGTCGGGGGAGCTGTTTTTT | CASSPNTAGVSGELFF
TRBJ2-3 | TRBV7-2 | TRBD2 | 16 | . | TGTGCCAGCAGCTTACTGAGCGGGAGAGTCGCAGATACGCAGTATTTT | CASSLLSGRVADTQYF
TRBJ2-7 | TRBV11-1 | TRBD2 | 15 | . | TGTGCCAGCAGCTTAGAGGCGGGAGGCTCCTACGAGCAGTACTTC | CASSLEAGGSYEQYF
TRBJ2-5 | TRBV5-1 | TRBD2 | 17 | . | TGCGCCAGCAGCTTTGGACTAGCGGGAGGGTACCAAGAGACCCAGTACTTC | CASSFGLAGGYQETQYF
TRBJ1-2 | TRBV29-1 | TRBD1 | 15 | . | TGCAGCGCCGACGGGACAGGGAATGCGAACTATGGCTACACCTTC | CSADGTGNANYGYTF
TRBJ2-1 | TRBV29-1 | . | 14 | . | TGCAGCGTTGAAGATAGGGGCGGGAACCATGAGCAGTTCTTC | CSVEDRGGNHEQFF
TRBJ2-3 | TRBV4-3 | TRBD2 | 19 | . | TGCGCCAGCAGCCAAGAGATACGAGGCGGGAGGGCCTCTGCAGATACGCAGTATTTT | CASSQEIRGGRASADTQYF
TRBJ1-1 | TRBV28 | . | 14 | once | TGTGCCAGCACCCACTCGAGTGGGAACACTGAAGCTTTCTTT | CASTHSSGNTEAFF
TRBJ2-1 | TRBV6-1 | . | 15 | few | TGTGCCAGCAGTGAGCAGGGTAAAACCTACAATGAGCAGTTCTTC | CASSEQGKTYNEQFF
TRBJ1-1 | TRBV10-2 | TRBD1 | 13 | . | TGCGCCACCATGGACAGGGGGGACACTGAAGCTTTCTTT | CATMDRGDTEAFF
TRBJ2-7 | TRBV2 | . | 13 | . | TGTGCCAGCAAGGAGCTCCCGGACTACGAGCAGTACTTC | CASKELPDYEQYF
TRBJ2-7 | TRBV28 | . | 13 | . | TGTGCCACGTGGCCCGGACAGCGGGGCGAGCAGTACTTC | CATWPGQRGEQYF
TRBJ2-1 | TRBV28 | TRBD1 | 16 | . | TGTGCCAGCAGTTTACCGGGACAGGGGAGCTACAATGAGCAGTTCTTC | CASSLPGQGSYNEQFF
TRBJ1-3 | TRBV7-8 | TRBD1 | 14 | few | TGTGCCAGCAGCTTAGACAGGGGTGGAAACACCATATATTTT | CASSLDRGGNTIYF
TRBJ1-2 | TRBV30 | . | 13 | . | TGTGCCTGGTTTAGAGGGGGAAACTATGGCTACACCTTC | CAWFRGGNYGYTF
TRBJ2-2 | TRBV5-1 | TRBD2 | 18 | many | TGCGCCAGCAAAGGGACTAGCTTTTCCTTAGCGAACACCGGGGAGCTGTTTTTT | CASKGTSFSLANTGELFF
TRBJ2-7 | TRBV7-2 | TRBD2 | 15 | . | TGTGCCAGCAGCTTGGTGGGGAGGGTTGAGTACGAGCAGTACTTC | CASSLVGRVEYEQYF
TRBJ1-1 | TRBV30 | . | 16 | . | TGTGCCTGGATCCCAGTACATCGTAAAATGAACACTGAAGCTTTCTTT | CAWIPVHRKMNTEAFF
TRBJ1-5 | TRBV29-1 | TRBD1 | 13 | . | TGCAGCGTTGGGGCCCGGACAGGCGCTCACCAGCATTTT | CSVGARTGAHQHF
TRBJ2-3 | TRBV5-6 | TRBD1 | 16 | . | TGTGCCAGCAGGAGTCTGGGACAGGGGGAGACAGATACGCAGTATTTT | CASRSLGQGETDTQYF
TRBJ1-2 | TRBV5-6 | TRBD1 | 14 | . | TGTGCCAGCAGCCCACAGGGGGCCTACTATGGCTACACCTTC | CASSPQGAYYGYTF
TRBJ2-7 | TRBV28 | . | 11 | . | TGTGCCAGCAGCAAAGGGGATAGGCAGTACTTC | CASSKGDRQYF
TRBJ2-1 | TRBV2 | . | 17 | . | TGTGCCAGCAGTGAGGGACGAACAGGGCGATATCTAAGTGAGCAGTTCTTC | CASSEGRTGRYLSEQFF
TRBJ2-1 | TRBV5-1 | TRBD1 | 16 | . | TGCGCCAGCAGCTTGGGAATGGCGACAGGGGGCAATGAGCAGTTCTTC | CASSLGMATGGNEQFF
TRBJ1-5 | TRBV28 | TRBD1 | 15 | few | TGTGCCAGCAGTGCGACAGGGGGCCCCAATCAGCCCCAGCATTTT | CASSATGGPNQPQHF
TRBJ1-1 | TRBV12-3/TRBV12-4 | . | 12 | . | TGTGCCAGCAGTTACTACCGGACTGAAGCTTTCTTT | CASSYYRTEAFF
TRBJ1-4 | TRBV5-6 | . | 13 | once | TGTGCCAGCAGCTTGACGGTAAATGAAAAACTGTTTTTT | CASSLTVNEKLFF
TRBJ2-1 | TRBV12-5 | TRBD2 | 14 | . | TGTGCTAGTGGTGCGACTAGCGGGAGAGATGAGCAGTTCTTC | CASGATSGRDEQFF
TRBJ2-1 | TRBV4-1 | TRBD2 | 16 | once | TGCGCCAGCAGCCAAGAATATAAGTGGGAGGGCGGCGAGCAGTTCTTC | CASSQEYKWEGGEQFF
TRBJ2-7 | TRBV7-2 | . | 15 | . | TGTGCCAGCAGCTTAGCCCGGGACATATTTTACGAGCAGTACTTC | CASSLARDIFYEQYF
TRBJ2-7 | TRBV20-1 | . | 9 | . | TGCAGTGCCACACAAGAGCAGTACTTC | CSATQEQYF
TRBJ1-4 | TRBV4-1 | TRBD1 | 15 | . | TGCGCCAGCAGATCTACGGGACAGTCTAATGAAAAACTGTTTTTT | CASRSTGQSNEKLFF
TRBJ2-2 | TRBV19 | . | 14 | . | TGTGCCAGTAGTCTGCGGGAATTCACCGGGGAGCTGTTTTTT | CASSLREFTGELFF
TRBJ2-5 | TRBV7-7 | TRBD2 | 16 | . | TGTGCTAGCAGCTTGGGAGTAGCGGGAGGGCAAGAGACCCAGTACTTC | CASSLGVAGGQETQYF
TRBJ2-7 | TRBV3-1/TRBV3-2 | . | 15 | . | TGTGCCAGCGACCCGGGACACCGTACGGGATACGAGCAGTACTTC | CASDPGHRTGYEQYF
TRBJ2-7 | TRBV5-1 | TRBD2 | 17 | . | TGCGCCAGCAGCTTGGATCTGTGGACTAGCACCCCCTACGAGCAGTACTTC | CASSLDLWTSTPYEQYF
TRBJ2-4 | TRBV28 | . | 11 | . | TGTGCCAGCGGGAGTTGGCACATTCAGTACTTC | CASGSWHIQYF
TRBJ1-5 | TRBV28 | TRBD1 | 15 | . | TGTGCCAGCAGATCCGGGACAGGGGGTTTTCAGCCCCAGCATTTT | CASRSGTGGFQPQHF
TRBJ1-2 | TRBV10-1 | TRBD1 | 12 | once | TGCGCCAGCACTGGACAGGGCTATGGCTACACCTTC | CASTGQGYGYTF
TRBJ2-7 | TRBV19 | TRBD2 | 15 | . | TGTGCCAGTAACCGAGCGGGCGGGAGCCCCTACGAGCAGTACTTC | CASNRAGGSPYEQYF
TRBJ2-7 | TRBV3-1/TRBV3-2 | TRBD1 | 15 | . | TGTGCCAGCAGTCATGGGGACAGGGGGCTCTACGAGCAGTACTTC | CASSHGDRGLYEQYF
TRBJ2-1 | TRBV2 | . | 13 | . | TGTGCCAGCGGATCTACAAGCGGAAATGAGCAGTTCTTC | CASGSTSGNEQFF
TRBJ1-2 | TRBV6-5 | TRBD1 | 15 | . | TGTGCCAGCAGTTACCGCGACCGAAACAGGGGAGGCTACACCTTC | CASSYRDRNRGGYTF
TRBJ1-5 | TRBV2 | . | 13 | few | TGTGCCAGCAGAGGAGGGGTCAATCAGCCCCAGCATTTT | CASRGGVNQPQHF
TRBJ2-5 | TRBV2 | . | 15 | . | TGTGCCAGCAGTGATTTCCCCCGGGGTAGAGAGACCCAGTACTTC | CASSDFPRGRETQYF
TRBJ2-1 | TRBV29-1 | TRBD2 | 15 | once | TGCAGCGTTGAAGGGCGAGGAGCGGGAAAGAATGAGCAGTTCTTC | CSVEGRGAGKNEQFF
TRBJ2-1 | TRBV7-3 | TRBD2 | 15 | . | TGTGCCAGCAGCTTATCAGGCGGGGGCTACAATGAGCAGTTCTTC | CASSLSGGGYNEQFF